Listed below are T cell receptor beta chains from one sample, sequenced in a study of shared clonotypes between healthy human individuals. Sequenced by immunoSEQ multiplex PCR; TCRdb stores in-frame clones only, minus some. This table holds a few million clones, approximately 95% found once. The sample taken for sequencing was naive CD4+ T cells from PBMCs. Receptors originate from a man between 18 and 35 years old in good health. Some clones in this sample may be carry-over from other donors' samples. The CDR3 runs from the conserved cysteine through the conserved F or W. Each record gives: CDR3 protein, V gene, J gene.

cdr3_aa: CASSFGLAGDEQFF
v_call: TRBV11-3
j_call: TRBJ2-1

cdr3_aa: CASTPHGESWDGYTF
v_call: TRBV19
j_call: TRBJ1-2

cdr3_aa: CAWRDLEQYF
v_call: TRBV30
j_call: TRBJ2-7

cdr3_aa: CASSLTRDDGYTF
v_call: TRBV7-3
j_call: TRBJ1-2

cdr3_aa: CASSLLPGNNEQFF
v_call: TRBV28
j_call: TRBJ2-1

cdr3_aa: CASSLWSGQGLPTQYF
v_call: TRBV5-8
j_call: TRBJ2-5

cdr3_aa: CASSERGGFPYNEQFF
v_call: TRBV6-1
j_call: TRBJ2-1

cdr3_aa: CASSEFVRVLATNEQFF
v_call: TRBV2
j_call: TRBJ2-1

cdr3_aa: CASSLSPRDTQYF
v_call: TRBV11-2
j_call: TRBJ2-3

cdr3_aa: CASSFLAGSPTDTQYF
v_call: TRBV11-2
j_call: TRBJ2-3

cdr3_aa: CSGRARPNTGELFF
v_call: TRBV29-1
j_call: TRBJ2-2

cdr3_aa: CASRPTSGWVSYEQYF
v_call: TRBV11-2
j_call: TRBJ2-7

cdr3_aa: CASSPDGESGNTIYF
v_call: TRBV18
j_call: TRBJ1-3

cdr3_aa: CASSTLQGRNTIYF
v_call: TRBV19
j_call: TRBJ1-3

cdr3_aa: CASKGQGRGYTF
v_call: TRBV25-1
j_call: TRBJ1-2

cdr3_aa: CASTPQTGLYGYTF
v_call: TRBV9
j_call: TRBJ1-2

cdr3_aa: CASSHSSGRPQETQYF
v_call: TRBV4-1
j_call: TRBJ2-5

cdr3_aa: CASSLASGYNEQFF
v_call: TRBV7-9
j_call: TRBJ2-1

cdr3_aa: CASSVGAGDYGYTF
v_call: TRBV9
j_call: TRBJ1-2

cdr3_aa: CASSQDLQGLMNTEAFF
v_call: TRBV4-1
j_call: TRBJ1-1

cdr3_aa: CASLGLAEGKQFF
v_call: TRBV7-9
j_call: TRBJ2-1

cdr3_aa: CATRWAFSGNTIYF
v_call: TRBV19
j_call: TRBJ1-3

cdr3_aa: CASSGEGTGVGEQYF
v_call: TRBV2
j_call: TRBJ2-7

cdr3_aa: CASSPFPGQGGTQYF
v_call: TRBV4-3
j_call: TRBJ2-5

cdr3_aa: CAGIGTGGQETQYF
v_call: TRBV30
j_call: TRBJ2-5

cdr3_aa: CASSQVGGGLSYNEQFF
v_call: TRBV4-3
j_call: TRBJ2-1

cdr3_aa: CASSFDGSFSYEQYF
v_call: TRBV7-9
j_call: TRBJ2-7